This record covers a single T cell receptor (beta chain). Its specificity is not known. These data are taken from a study of T-cell memory formation after mild COVID-19. TCRdb re-derived calls from the 5' RACE reads in MiXCR, one entry per CDR3 protein. The table lists roughly 350,000 distinct CDR3 sequences, roughly 21% of them singletons, with approximately 12% in the top ten. The germline CDR1 and CDR2 sequences are SQVTM and ANQGSEA. The CDR3 extends over 12 amino acids. V gave up 5 bases and J gave up 5 bases, with 12 bases separating them. Study-wide results and limits: Clones from the second wave (peaking day 37) had unconfirmed SARS-CoV-2 specificity.

The TCR comes from an adult woman who had mild COVID-19 (a few samples of this study predate the infection). Cell type and time point are not known. The source material was PBMCs or a T cell subset sorted from them (not recorded which). The chain carries TRBV29-1 and TRBJ1-1; perhaps TRBD1 as D (5 bases). CDR3 nucleotide sequence: TGCAGCGTTCCAGGGCGGGGAACTGAAGCTTTCTTT. It yields the protein CSVPGRGTEAFF.